This is a list of T cell receptor beta chains from one sample in a study of cytomegalovirus exposure and HLA in healthy donors. The method was immunoSEQ multiplex PCR; TCRdb's version includes in-frame clones alone and lacks a portion of them. Of roughly 92,000 clones in the sample, 75% to 85% were seen once. Sequencing was performed on PBMCs. The receptors here all came from a man aged 50-59 years in good health and CMV-seropositive. Both conserved end residues are part of each CDR3. The order of the fields is CDR3 length, J gene, V gene, CDR3 protein.

len: 15; j_gene: TRBJ1-4; v_gene: TRBV7-9; CDR3aa: CSSSRIGEEGEKLFF
len: 14; j_gene: TRBJ1-2; v_gene: TRBV30; CDR3aa: CAWSTPPENYGYTF
len: 16; j_gene: TRBJ2-7; v_gene: TRBV6-1; CDR3aa: CASSDMRLAASYEQYF
len: 13; j_gene: TRBJ2-7; v_gene: TRBV2; CDR3aa: CASSVGQAYEQYF
len: 16; j_gene: TRBJ2-2; v_gene: TRBV7-9; CDR3aa: CASSLTGRDLTGELFF
len: 14; j_gene: TRBJ2-7; v_gene: TRBV5-1; CDR3aa: CASSSGTGNYEQYF
len: 14; j_gene: TRBJ2-1; v_gene: TRBV4-3; CDR3aa: CASRPGASYNEQFF
len: 13; j_gene: NA; v_gene: TRBV7-9; CDR3aa: CASSQSQVAEQYF
len: 12; j_gene: TRBJ1-6; v_gene: TRBV30; CDR3aa: CAWSVLLSPLHF
len: 13; j_gene: TRBJ1-2; v_gene: TRBV6-5; CDR3aa: CASTQGQFYGYTF
len: 16; j_gene: TRBJ2-7; v_gene: TRBV19; CDR3aa: CASSPEGGGSSYEQYF
len: 13; j_gene: TRBJ2-1; v_gene: TRBV29-1; CDR3aa: CSARLAGENEQFF
len: 17; j_gene: TRBJ2-1; v_gene: TRBV7-9; CDR3aa: CSSSSRITGPSYNEQFF
len: 15; j_gene: TRBJ2-3; v_gene: TRBV7-3; CDR3aa: CASSLLGGGSDTQYF
len: 15; j_gene: TRBJ2-3; v_gene: TRBV5-1; CDR3aa: CASRRTSPSTDTQYF
len: 15; j_gene: TRBJ2-3; v_gene: TRBV19; CDR3aa: CASSRASGRPTTQYF
len: 15; j_gene: TRBJ1-2; v_gene: TRBV5-1; CDR3aa: CASSSLNDRASGYTF
len: 17; j_gene: TRBJ2-1; v_gene: TRBV5-8; CDR3aa: CASTPRSLASSYNEQFF
len: 15; j_gene: TRBJ2-3; v_gene: TRBV2; CDR3aa: CASSAGAGAGDTQYF
len: 15; j_gene: TRBJ1-1; v_gene: TRBV7-9; CDR3aa: CASTSGGGQGTEAFF
len: 15; j_gene: TRBJ1-5; v_gene: TRBV7-8; CDR3aa: CASSLAVNSNQPQHF
len: 13; j_gene: TRBJ1-1; v_gene: TRBV11-2; CDR3aa: CASSLIRDSGAFF
len: 14; j_gene: TRBJ1-2; v_gene: TRBV27; CDR3aa: CASSFSYGSYGYTF
len: 16; j_gene: TRBJ2-7; v_gene: TRBV7-9; CDR3aa: CSSSLARLTSGYEQYF
len: 14; j_gene: TRBJ2-1; v_gene: TRBV27; CDR3aa: CASSPDRGWNEQFF
len: 13; j_gene: TRBJ2-4; v_gene: TRBV5-6; CDR3aa: CASSLSGRNIQYF
len: 12; j_gene: NA; v_gene: TRBV25-1; CDR3aa: CATTDSNYEQYF
len: 11; j_gene: TRBJ2-1; v_gene: TRBV7-9; CDR3aa: CASRTAEEQFF
len: 16; j_gene: TRBJ2-5; v_gene: TRBV10-3; CDR3aa: CAISGGTSGRPETQYF
len: 18; j_gene: TRBJ2-5; v_gene: TRBV7-9; CDR3aa: CASSSAPRASGHQETQYF
len: 13; j_gene: TRBJ1-2; v_gene: TRBV11-2; CDR3aa: CASSPDTDYGYTF
len: 11; j_gene: TRBJ2-1; v_gene: TRBV7-9; CDR3aa: CASSLLAEQFF
len: 16; j_gene: TRBJ2-7; v_gene: TRBV19; CDR3aa: CASSPFGTGGSYEQYF
len: 14; j_gene: TRBJ2-1; v_gene: TRBV19; CDR3aa: CASSIRQGHREQFF
len: 14; j_gene: TRBJ2-2; v_gene: TRBV2; CDR3aa: CASSANRDPGELFF
len: 15; j_gene: TRBJ2-5; v_gene: TRBV18; CDR3aa: CASSPNHRNQETQYF
len: 18; j_gene: TRBJ2-6; v_gene: TRBV30; CDR3aa: CAWSPTYRGHSGANVLTF
len: 16; j_gene: TRBJ1-3; v_gene: TRBV7-2; CDR3aa: CASSLDRANSGNTIYF
len: 13; j_gene: TRBJ1-1; v_gene: TRBV19; CDR3aa: CASSIGRATEAFF
len: 18; j_gene: TRBJ2-1; v_gene: TRBV21-1; CDR3aa: CASSKVQTSGSFRNEQFF
len: 14; j_gene: TRBJ2-2; v_gene: TRBV7-2; CDR3aa: CASSRTKADGELFF
len: 16; j_gene: TRBJ2-7; v_gene: TRBV7-2; CDR3aa: CASSLGFQRASYEQYF
len: 16; j_gene: TRBJ1-2; v_gene: TRBV5-4; CDR3aa: CASSNMGQGFSYGYTF
len: 13; j_gene: TRBJ1-2; v_gene: TRBV7-2; CDR3aa: CASSLLGLYGYTF
len: 11; j_gene: TRBJ2-5; v_gene: TRBV7-2; CDR3aa: CASRTGETQYF
len: 13; j_gene: TRBJ1-6; v_gene: TRBV30; CDR3aa: CAWTNSYNSPLHF
len: 13; j_gene: TRBJ2-2; v_gene: TRBV9; CDR3aa: CASSVVGAGELFF
len: 16; j_gene: TRBJ2-7; v_gene: TRBV29-1; CDR3aa: CSVVLPGPGQGWGNLF
len: 15; j_gene: TRBJ2-3; v_gene: TRBV2; CDR3aa: CASGRGGPNTDTQYF
len: 14; j_gene: TRBJ2-3; v_gene: TRBV19; CDR3aa: CASSIVYRADTQYF
len: 16; j_gene: TRBJ2-7; v_gene: TRBV4-1; CDR3aa: CASARTSGAYSYEQYF
len: 14; j_gene: NA; v_gene: TRBV19; CDR3aa: CASNPLGSAGEQYF
len: 12; j_gene: TRBJ2-1; v_gene: TRBV29-1; CDR3aa: CSAKLAYNEQFF
len: 15; j_gene: TRBJ1-2; v_gene: TRBV5-4; CDR3aa: CASSQPGQGGYGYTF
len: 14; j_gene: NA; v_gene: TRBV19; CDR3aa: CASSTTSGSYEQYF